This TCR beta chain is drawn from a study of neurological immune-mediated disorders. The table lists this clonotype with many counts. The sorted libraries started from around 1 million CD4+ or CD8+ T cells. The V end lost 6 bases, the J end lost 3 bases, and 8 bases lay between the germline ends. The CDR3 runs 13 residues. TCRdb re-called the 5' RACE reads with MiXCR, one entry per CDR3 protein. The repertoire consists of over 45,000 distinct CDR3 sequences, with approximately 3.6% occurring once and the leading ten covering roughly 1.9%. Sequencing was performed on CD4+ T cells from blood. This sequence originates from a woman between 35 and 50 years old with multiple sclerosis. V usage is TRBV12-3 or TRBV12-4 and J usage is TRBJ2-2; a weak D match, TRBD1 (6 bases). CDR3 residues: CASRDSYTGELFF. As DNA, the CDR3 is TGTGCCAGCAGGGACAGTTACACCGGGGAGCTGTTTTTT.